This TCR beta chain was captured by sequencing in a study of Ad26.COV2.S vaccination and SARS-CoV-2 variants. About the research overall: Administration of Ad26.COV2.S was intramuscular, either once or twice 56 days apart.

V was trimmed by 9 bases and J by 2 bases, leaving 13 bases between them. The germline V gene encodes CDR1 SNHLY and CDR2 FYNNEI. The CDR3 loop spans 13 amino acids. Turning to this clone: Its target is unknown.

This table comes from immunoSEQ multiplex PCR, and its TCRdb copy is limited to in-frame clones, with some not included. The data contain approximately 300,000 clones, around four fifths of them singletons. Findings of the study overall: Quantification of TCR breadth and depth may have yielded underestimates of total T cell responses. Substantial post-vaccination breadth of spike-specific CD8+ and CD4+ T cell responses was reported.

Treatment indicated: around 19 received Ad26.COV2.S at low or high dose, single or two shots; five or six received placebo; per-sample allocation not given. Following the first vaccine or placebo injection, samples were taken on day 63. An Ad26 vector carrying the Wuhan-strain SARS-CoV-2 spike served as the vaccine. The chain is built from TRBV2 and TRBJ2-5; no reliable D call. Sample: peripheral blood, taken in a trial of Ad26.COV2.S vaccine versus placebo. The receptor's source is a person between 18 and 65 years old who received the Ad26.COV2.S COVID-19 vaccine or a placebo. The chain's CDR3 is CASRYRPQETQYF. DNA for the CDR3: TGTGCCAGTAGATACCGACCTCAAGAGACCCAGTACTTC.